This is a list of T cell receptor beta chains from one sample in a study of T cell responses to AZD1222 COVID-19 vaccine. Assay: immunoSEQ multiplex PCR; the TCRdb copy retains only in-frame clones and omits some. The table shows about 72,000 clones, with over 75% occurring only once. This specimen consisted of peripheral blood, obtained on day 0 of AZD1222 vaccination. Receptor source: an adult in good health. Each CDR3 is given with its conserved first and last residue. A D gene is named only where the DNA matches it firmly. Clone size is not always given. Where it is, it says once, few, many or a class for expanded clones.

cdr3_aa: CAAGGALNEQYF
cdr3_nt: TGTGCCGCCGGGGGGGCCCTAAACGAGCAGTACTTC
v_call: TRBV30
j_call: TRBJ2-7
d_call: TRBD2
cdr3_length: 12
clone_size: once

cdr3_aa: CSAGDREGYTF
cdr3_nt: TGCAGTGCTGGGGACAGGGAGGGCTACACCTTC
v_call: TRBV20-1
j_call: TRBJ1-2
d_call: TRBD1
cdr3_length: 11
clone_size: once

cdr3_aa: CASSRGTDTEAFF
cdr3_nt: TGTGCCAGCTCCCGTGGGACAGACACTGAAGCTTTCTTT
v_call: TRBV18
j_call: TRBJ1-1
d_call: TRBD1
cdr3_length: 13
clone_size: .

cdr3_aa: CASSQGGSEQFF
cdr3_nt: TGTGCCAGCAGCCAGGGGGGCAGTGAGCAGTTCTTC
v_call: TRBV5-4
j_call: TRBJ2-1
d_call: .
cdr3_length: 12
clone_size: .

cdr3_aa: CASSPAGLTREKLFF
cdr3_nt: TGTGCCAGCAGCCCAGCCGGGTTGACAAGGGAAAAACTGTTTTTT
v_call: TRBV9
j_call: TRBJ1-4
d_call: .
cdr3_length: 15
clone_size: .

cdr3_aa: CASSLDLGPGATEAFF
cdr3_nt: TGCGCCAGCAGCTTGGATCTAGGTCCTGGGGCCACTGAAGCTTTCTTT
v_call: TRBV5-1
j_call: TRBJ1-1
d_call: .
cdr3_length: 16
clone_size: .

cdr3_aa: CAWTPGQLGEQYF
cdr3_nt: TGTGCCTGGACGCCGGGACAGTTGGGAGAGCAGTACTTC
v_call: TRBV30
j_call: TRBJ2-7
d_call: TRBD1
cdr3_length: 13
clone_size: .

cdr3_aa: CASSANTEAFF
cdr3_nt: TGTGCCAGCAGTGCGAACACTGAAGCTTTCTTT
v_call: TRBV27
j_call: TRBJ1-1
d_call: .
cdr3_length: 11
clone_size: .

cdr3_aa: CAWSVASGYGYTF
cdr3_nt: TGTGCCTGGAGTGTAGCGTCAGGGTATGGCTACACCTTC
v_call: TRBV30
j_call: TRBJ1-2
d_call: .
cdr3_length: 13
clone_size: .

cdr3_aa: CASSPYRAQHF
cdr3_nt: TGTGCCAGCAGCCCCTATCGAGCCCAGCATTTT
v_call: TRBV7-3
j_call: TRBJ1-5
d_call: .
cdr3_length: 11
clone_size: .

cdr3_aa: CASSLEISRAEQYF
cdr3_nt: TGTGCCAGCAGCTTGGAAATCTCTAGGGCCGAGCAGTACTTC
v_call: TRBV5-8
j_call: TRBJ2-7
d_call: .
cdr3_length: 14
clone_size: .

cdr3_aa: CASSDPGIYGYTF
cdr3_nt: TGTGCCAGCAGTGATCCAGGTATCTATGGCTACACCTTC
v_call: TRBV6-1
j_call: TRBJ1-2
d_call: .
cdr3_length: 13
clone_size: few